The source of this TCR beta chain is a study of T cells in Graves' hyperthyroidism and ophthalmopathy. Overall study context: Any treatment followed the collection of peripheral blood at initial diagnosis.

This CDR3 region has 11 residues. CDR1 is SGHAT and CDR2 is FQNNGV in the germline V gene. V lost 7 bases and J lost 7, with 10 bases in between. Ophthalmopathy cases met thresholds of Clinical Activity Score at least 3, NOSPECS grade at least 4 and duration under 3 months. Study-wide results and caveats: Onset of ophthalmopathy came a median 6.5 months after the model predicted it.

Concerning this clonotype itself: What it binds is unknown.

RNA transcripts provided the source from which TCR beta CDR3 regions were amplified. Researchers ran a first-round RT-PCR on the TCR CDR3 using the HTBI primer set. TCRdb reprocessed the multiplex PCR reads with MiXCR, giving one entry per CDR3 protein. The data show around 390,000 distinct CDR3 sequences, with more than 14% seen just once and roughly 21% held by the top ten. The specimen was blood. This receptor was obtained from a woman in her thirties with Graves' ophthalmopathy. This chain joins TRBV11-2 and TRBJ1-1, with D hard to call. Here the CDR3 reads CASNPEGEAFF. In nucleotides, the CDR3 is TGTGCCAGCAACCCCGAGGGTGAAGCTTTCTTT.